This TCR beta chain derives from a study of blood T cells in healthy people across ages. J gave up 5 bases and V 5 bases, and 9 bases lay outside the gene matches. The CDR3 consists of 15 residues. In germline, CDR1 is SEHNR, CDR2 FQNEAQ (reference sequence). A second PCR, run for roughly 7 to 11 cycles, used a sample-barcoded 5' primer plus a J-beta primer mix. TCRdb independently ran MiXCR on the 5' RACE reads; one entry per CDR3 protein. Of a few hundred thousand distinct CDR3 sequences in the sample, roughly a quarter were seen once. The same data also went into a second study, on T cells of mothers and their children. That source notes: Six children and their three healthy Caucasian mothers were the donors.

Source material: blood. The origin of this receptor is a boy aged 2-15 years in good health. V and J are TRBV7-9 and TRBJ1-2; 9 nucleotides agree with TRBD1. The CDR3 region is CASSPPGDRVYGYTF. The CDR3 DNA is TGTGCCAGCAGCCCCCCTGGGGACAGGGTATATGGCTACACCTTC.